These 32 T cell receptor beta chains were all obtained from the same sample, sequenced in a study of T cell responses to AZD1222 COVID-19 vaccine. Generated by immunoSEQ multiplex PCR, the TCRdb table keeps only in-frame clones and is missing some. The sample has roughly 99,000 clones, approximately 90% seen once. The source material was peripheral blood, sampled 28 days after the second AZD1222 dose. These receptor sequences come from an adult who received the AZD1222 COVID-19 vaccine.

The chain joins TRBV11-2 to TRBJ2-7; TRBD2 is a possible D gene (5 bases). This CDR3 spans 15 amino acids. V lost 1 base and J lost 4, with 14 bases in between. The germline CDR1 and CDR2 sequences are SGHAT and FQNNGV. CDR3: CASSLAPDFQYEQYF. The CDR3 DNA reads as TGTGCCAGCAGCTTAGCTCCGGACTTCCAGTACGAGCAGTACTTC.

This chain uses TRBV6-6 with TRBJ1-1; possible D gene TRBD1, 6 bases. Germline loops: CDR1 MNHNY, CDR2 SVGAGI (reference sequence). CDR3 length: 16 amino acids. Trimming removed 7 bases at V and 1 base at J, with 19 bases between. The CDR3 nucleotides are TGTGCCAGCACGTCCCCCTGGGACACCGCGAACACTGAAGCTTTCTTT. It codes for CASTSPWDTANTEAFF.

The rearrangement joins TRBV11-2 to TRBJ2-7; 8 bases align to TRBD1. The trim removed 3 bases at V and 0 bases at J, leaving 4 bases unmatched. This CDR3 region has 15 residues. CDR1 and CDR2 (germline): SGHAT, FQNNGV. The CDR3 region is CASSFRQGSSYEQYF. The CDR3 nucleotides read TGTGCCAGCAGCTTTAGACAGGGGAGCTCCTACGAGCAGTACTTC. Combining the CDR3 with reference TRBV11-2 and TRBJ2-7 gives the whole variable domain EAGVAQSPRYKIIEKRQSVAFWCNPISGHATLYWYQQILGQGPKLLIQFQNNGVVDDSQLPKDRFSAERLKGVDSTLKIQPAKLEDSAVYLCASSFRQGSSYEQYFGPGTRLTVT.

The chain carries TRBV6-4 and TRBJ2-6; no clear D gene. V was pared by 6 bases and J by 4 bases, with 13 bases between. The CDR3 is made up of 15 amino acids. CDR1 is MRHNA, CDR2 SNTAGT, per germline. The CDR3 bases are TGTGCCAGCAGCCCAGTGGCTGTGGGGGCCAACGTCCTGACTTTC. Translated: CASSPVAVGANVLTF.

Only one count was recorded for this clone. V is TRBV5-1 and J is TRBJ1-4, with D tentatively TRBD1 (5 bases). The CDR3 totals 18 residues. The V and J ends lost 2 bases and 3 bases respectively, with 20 bases between them. Looked up from germline, CDR1 is SGHRS and CDR2 is YFSETQ. This CDR3 reads CASSFGLGPSRANEKLFF. The CDR3 DNA is TGCGCCAGCAGCTTTGGGTTGGGGCCGAGTAGGGCTAATGAAAAACTGTTTTTT.

This chain connects TRBV28 to TRBJ2-2, with D tentatively TRBD1 or TRBD2 (5 bases each). V lost 5 bases and J lost 3, with 13 bases in between. Germline V gene lookup returns CDR1 MDHEN and CDR2 SYDVKM. This CDR3 has 15 residues. DNA of the CDR3: TGTGCCAGCAGTCCGTCGGGACCCGACACCGGGGAGCTGTTTTTT. Translating it yields CASSPSGPDTGELFF. Drawing the rest from reference TRBV28 and TRBJ2-2, the complete variable domain is DVKVTQSSRYLVKRTGEKVFLECVQDMDHENMFWYRQDPGLGLRLIYFSYDVKMKEKGDIPEGYSVSREKKERFSLILESASTNQTSMYLCASSPSGPDTGELFFGEGSRLTVL.

This rearrangement joins TRBV2 to TRBJ1-1; TRBD1 matches at 7 bases. Trimming took 6 bases from V and 4 from J; bases not matched to a gene: 5. CDR3 length: 13 residues. The germline V gene has CDR1 SNHLY and CDR2 FYNNEI. CDR3 nucleotides: TGTGCCAGCAGCCCTAACAGGGGCACTGAAGCTTTCTTT. As protein: CASSPNRGTEAFF.

This clone was seen once. The chain is built from TRBV5-4 and TRBJ1-1; no definite D call. The CDR3 has 14 residues. Trimming took off 0 bases at V and 5 bases at J, with 11 bases between the two ends. Germline-derived CDR1 and CDR2 are SGHNT and YYREEE (reference sequence). The CDR3 region is CASSLAGPATEAFF. In DNA, the CDR3 is TGTGCCAGCAGCTTGGCCGGGCCGGCAACTGAAGCTTTCTTT.

J is TRBJ1-5 and V is TRBV3-1 (or the pseudogene TRBV3-2); D is perhaps TRBD1 (5 bases). CDR1 LGHDT and CDR2 YNNKEL come from the germline V gene (reference sequence). V dropped 1 base and J dropped 6 bases, with 10 bases sitting between them. The CDR3 runs to 14 residues. The CDR3 DNA reads as TGTGCCAGCAGCCAAGGGCAGGGAACTCAGCCCCAGCATTTT. Its translation: CASSQGQGTQPQHF.

This chain uses TRBV11-2 with TRBJ2-7; tentatively, D is TRBD1 (6 bases). Trimming cost V 6 bases and J 2 bases, with 20 bases left between them. This CDR3 comprises 16 residues. Germline CDR1 is SGHAT and CDR2 is FQNNGV. DNA for the CDR3: TGTGCCAGCAGGCCCCTGGTATCGACAGGACCCTACGAGCAGTACTTC. It codes for CASRPLVSTGPYEQYF.

V is TRBV7-9 and J is TRBJ2-7; D is undetermined. This CDR3 has 12 amino acids. From germline, CDR1 is SEHNR and CDR2 FQNEAQ (reference sequence). Trimming took 1 base from V and 2 from J, leaving 3 bases between them. CDR3 loop: CASSLGAYEQYF. CDR3 coding DNA: TGTGCCAGCAGCTTAGGTGCCTACGAGCAGTACTTC. The full variable domain, its missing parts supplied by reference TRBV7-9 and TRBJ2-7, is DTGVSQNPRHKITKRGQNVTFRCDPISEHNRLYWYRQTLGQGPEFLTYFQNEAQLEKSRLLSDRFSAERPKGSFSTLEIQRTEQGDSAMYLCASSLGAYEQYFGPGTRLTVT.

The gene calls are TRBV7-2 and TRBJ1-4; no definite D call. Deletions cut 5 bases from V and 0 bases from J, with 10 bases between. The CDR3 contains 15 residues. CDR1 and CDR2 from the germline V gene are SGHTA and FQGNSA. CDR3 in amino acids: CASSPGPATNEKLFF. The CDR3 region has the DNA TGTGCCAGCAGCCCCGGGCCTGCAACTAATGAAAAACTGTTTTTT.

V gene TRBV27 combines with J gene TRBJ1-6; D not certain. V was shortened by 2 bases and J by 8 bases, with 10 bases between the two germline ends. Germline CDR1 MNHEY, CDR2 SMNVEV (reference sequence). The length of the CDR3 is 14 residues. CDR3 coding DNA: TGTGCCAGCAGTTTAGGGATAAAGGATTCACCCCTCCACTTT. Its protein is CASSLGIKDSPLHF.

The chain joins TRBV24-1 to TRBJ2-1; TRBD2 matches 11 bases. Germline V gene lookup returns CDR1 KGHDR and CDR2 SFDVKD. With 0 bases clipped from V and 0 bases from J, the junction kept 0 bases outside the gene matches. The CDR3 spans 17 residues. This CDR3 is CATSDLTSGSSYNEQFF. The CDR3 DNA is TGTGCCACCAGTGATTTGACTAGCGGGAGCTCCTACAATGAGCAGTTCTTC.

CDR3 nucleotides: TGTGCCAGCTCACCGAGACGAGCGAATAGCAATCAGCCCCAGCATTTT. Translating gives CASSPRRANSNQPQHF. The chain joins TRBV18 to TRBJ1-5; no clear D gene. Germline assignment: CDR1 KGHSH and CDR2 LQKENI. V was cut by 3 bases and J by 0 bases, with 12 bases left in between. CDR3 size: 16 residues.

The rearrangement joins TRBV5-6 to TRBJ2-7; no firm D call. Trimming took off 0 bases at V and 1 base at J, with 5 bases between the two ends. The CDR3 consists of 13 residues. The germline V gene has CDR1 SGHDT and CDR2 YYEEEE. CDR3 protein: CASSLVLSYEQYF. In DNA form, the CDR3 reads TGTGCCAGCAGCTTGGTACTGTCCTACGAGCAGTACTTC.

The chain recombines TRBV19 with TRBJ2-7; D is ambiguous. V was cut by 5 bases and J by 3 bases, with 11 bases left in between. CDR3 length: 13 residues. Germline CDR1 reads LNHDA; CDR2 reads SQIVND (reference sequence). CDR3 sequence (DNA): TGTGCCAGTAGTCCCGCCCGTTTCTACGAGCAGTACTTC. It is translated as CASSPARFYEQYF.

The V and J genes are TRBV27 and TRBJ1-1, with 8 bases lining up with TRBD1. The germline V gene has CDR1 MNHEY and CDR2 SMNVEV (reference sequence). The CDR3 contains 13 residues. The J segment lost 7 bases and the V segment lost 5 bases, leaving 6 bases of the junction unmatched. CDR3: CASSSRGQGEAFF. CDR3 nucleotide sequence: TGTGCCAGCAGTAGCAGAGGACAGGGTGAAGCTTTCTTT.

The CDR3 bases are TGTGCCAGCAGTTACTCTGGGGGGCCCACAGAGCCCCAGCATTTT. This translates into CASSYSGGPTEPQHF. This sequence joins TRBV6-6 and TRBJ1-5; D possibly corresponds to TRBD1 (6 bases). V lost 0 bases and J lost 8, with 14 bases in between. Per the germline V gene, CDR1 is MNHNY and CDR2 is SVGAGI (reference sequence). This CDR3 spans 15 amino acids.

V and J are TRBV7-3 and TRBJ1-2; D call uncertain. V lost 5 bases and J lost 3, with 16 bases in between. This CDR3 spans 15 amino acids. The V gene's germline CDR1 is SGHTA and CDR2 FQGTGA. CDR3 coding DNA: TGTGCCAGCAGCCCCGTCGCACAGCCTTACTATGGCTACACCTTC. Protein sequence: CASSPVAQPYYGYTF.

The rearrangement uses TRBV9 and TRBJ2-3; 7 bases match TRBD2. CDR1 is SGDLS and CDR2 is YYNGEE in the germline V gene. This CDR3 has 16 amino acids. Trimming removed 0 bases from V and 2 bases from J; junction bases left unmatched: 6. CDR3: CASSVGSSGSTDTQYF. CDR3 coding DNA: TGTGCCAGCAGCGTAGGCTCTAGCGGATCCACAGATACGCAGTATTTT.

The chain uses TRBV2 and TRBJ1-1, with a tentative D call TRBD1 (5 bases). The V gene lost 5 bases and the J gene lost 6 bases, with 13 bases spanning the gap. This CDR3 comprises 13 residues. The germline V gene encodes CDR1 SNHLY and CDR2 FYNNEI. CDR3 bases: TGTGCCAGCAGTCGGGGACGGCCCTCTGAAGCTTTCTTT. The encoded protein is CASSRGRPSEAFF.

As for this clone: Distinct nucleotide sequences in the sample also encode this CDR3. The chain links TRBV19 to TRBJ1-5; no definite D call. CDR3 length equals 13 residues. CDR1 LNHDA and CDR2 SQIVND come from the germline V gene (reference sequence). Trimming pared 4 bases from V and 2 bases from J, leaving 6 bases between. For the CDR3, the DNA is TGTGCCAGTAGTACCCAGGGCAATCAGCCCCAGCATTTT. It codes for CASSTQGNQPQHF.

The chain couples TRBV5-1 to TRBJ2-2; TRBD1 agrees at 7 bases. The CDR3 has 14 residues. Germline trimming cut 4 bases from V and 2 bases from J; bases unmatched to any gene: 2. CDR1 and CDR2 (germline): SGHRS, YFSETQ. CDR3 loop: CASSGDSNTGELFF. CDR3 in DNA: TGCGCCAGCAGCGGGGACAGCAACACCGGGGAGCTGTTTTTT.

The chain uses TRBV18 and TRBJ2-1; 10 nucleotides agree with TRBD2. Germline values: CDR1 KGHSH, CDR2 LQKENI. Trimming removed 1 base from V and 6 bases from J; junction bases left unmatched: 12. The CDR3 consists of 18 residues. The CDR3 DNA follows: TGTGCCAGCTCACCACGGGCTGTGTCTAGCGGGAGTATCAATGAGCAGTTCTTC. It is translated as CASSPRAVSSGSINEQFF.

The rearrangement joins TRBV28 to TRBJ1-4, with D maybe TRBD1 (6 bases). The CDR3 covers 17 residues. The V and J ends lost 2 bases and 0 bases respectively, with 13 bases between them. Per the germline V gene, CDR1 is MDHEN and CDR2 is SYDVKM. CDR3 nucleotide sequence: TGTGCCAGCAGTTTAGTACAGGGCCTTGCAACTAATGAAAAACTGTTTTTT. It is translated as CASSLVQGLATNEKLFF. The full variable domain, its missing parts supplied by reference TRBV28 and TRBJ1-4, is DVKVTQSSRYLVKRTGEKVFLECVQDMDHENMFWYRQDPGLGLRLIYFSYDVKMKEKGDIPEGYSVSREKKERFSLILESASTNQTSMYLCASSLVQGLATNEKLFFGSGTQLSVL.

CDR3 bases: TGTGCCAGCTCACCACGAAGACAGTTAACGGGAGGCACCGGGGAGCTGTTTTTT. Translating gives CASSPRRQLTGGTGELFF. V is TRBV18 and J is TRBJ2-2; 7 bases are shared with TRBD2. The CDR3 has 18 residues. The germline CDR1 and CDR2 sequences are KGHSH and LQKENI. The V segment lost 1 base and the J segment 4 bases; nucleotides outside the gene matches: 12.

V and J are TRBV15 and TRBJ1-2; unclear D gene. Germline loops: CDR1 LNHNV, CDR2 YYDKDF (reference sequence). V shed 0 bases and J shed 4 bases, with 6 bases lying between them. CDR3 size: 13 residues. CDR3 coding DNA: TGTGCCACCAGCAGAGATAGACGCTATGGCTACACCTTC. It codes for CATSRDRRYGYTF.

The V and J genes are TRBV28 and TRBJ2-7; 9 nucleotides align to TRBD1. Germline V gives CDR1 MDHEN, CDR2 SYDVKM. The CDR3 is made up of 12 amino acids. The J segment lost 6 bases and the V segment lost 8 bases, leaving 5 bases of the junction unmatched. The CDR3 DNA reads TGTGCCAGCGGCAGGACAGGGGTCGAGCAGTACTTC. Amino acid sequence: CASGRTGVEQYF.

The genes are TRBV2 and TRBJ2-7; no firm D call. This CDR3 has 14 residues. V was trimmed by 1 base and J by 2 bases, leaving 9 bases between them. CDR1 is SNHLY, CDR2 FYNNEI, per germline. The CDR3 reads CASSEDSTTYEQYF. CDR3 bases: TGTGCCAGCAGTGAAGACAGTACTACCTACGAGCAGTACTTC.

This clone was seen only once. V usage is TRBV5-1 and J usage is TRBJ2-5; D is possibly TRBD1 (6 bases). The CDR3 has 13 residues. Between the trimmed V and J ends, which lost 4 bases and 2 bases, there was a span of 9 bases. Germline CDR1 and CDR2: SGHRS and YFSETQ. CDR3 in DNA: TGCGCCAGCAGCAAGGGACAACAAGAGACCCAGTACTTC. The encoded protein is CASSKGQQETQYF.

The chain employs TRBV13 and TRBJ2-7, with a tentative D call TRBD2 (6 bases). The germline V and J ends were trimmed by 6 bases and 2 bases, with 11 bases remaining between them. Germline CDR1 and CDR2: PRHDT and FYEKMQ (reference sequence). The CDR3 is 13 amino acids. CDR3: CASRGGGPYEQYF. In DNA form, the CDR3 reads TGTGCCAGCAGGGGCGGAGGGCCCTACGAGCAGTACTTC.